Listed below are T cell receptor beta chains from one sample, sequenced in a study of early T cells in non-severe SARS-CoV-2 infection. A single record per CDR3 protein comes from TCRdb applying MiXCR to the 5' RACE reads. The sample contains roughly 32,000 distinct CDR3 sequences, roughly 5.7% of which appear only once. Sequencing input: whole blood. These receptors all stem from an adult who was a healthcare worker with PCR-confirmed SARS-CoV-2 infection or an uninfected control (not recorded which). Both conserved end residues are part of each CDR3. D genes are given only for firm matches. Some rows have no size entry. The others give once, few or many, or a class for an expanded clone.

V gene: TRBV2; clone size: few; D gene: TRBD2; J gene: TRBJ2-7; CDR3 protein: CASSEVDGGNYEQYF; CDR3 DNA: TGTGCCAGCAGTGAAGTAGACGGGGGGAATTACGAGCAGTACTTC
V gene: TRBV20-1; clone size: many; D gene: .; J gene: TRBJ2-7; CDR3 protein: CSAEVGSEQYF; CDR3 DNA: TGCAGTGCTGAGGTGGGAAGCGAGCAGTACTTC
V gene: TRBV20-1; clone size: many; D gene: TRBD1; J gene: TRBJ2-7; CDR3 protein: CSAREHGGTGGEQYF; CDR3 DNA: TGCAGTGCTAGGGAGCATGGTGGGACAGGGGGCGAGCAGTACTTC
V gene: TRBV7-8; clone size: many; D gene: .; J gene: TRBJ1-1; CDR3 protein: CASSLERRDEAFF; CDR3 DNA: TGTGCCAGCAGCTTAGAAAGGAGAGACGAAGCTTTCTTT
V gene: TRBV7-2; clone size: many; D gene: .; J gene: TRBJ2-5; CDR3 protein: CASGETQYF; CDR3 DNA: TGTGCCTCAGGGGAGACCCAGTACTTC
V gene: TRBV2; clone size: few; D gene: TRBD2; J gene: TRBJ2-5; CDR3 protein: CASVVAGGPRETQYF; CDR3 DNA: TGTGCCAGCGTAGTAGCGGGGGGGCCTCGTGAGACCCAGTACTTC
V gene: TRBV6-5; clone size: many; D gene: .; J gene: TRBJ1-1; CDR3 protein: CASWAGTMNTEAFF; CDR3 DNA: TGTGCCAGCTGGGCAGGGACGATGAACACTGAAGCTTTCTTT
V gene: TRBV11-2; clone size: many; D gene: .; J gene: TRBJ2-1; CDR3 protein: CASSLGTLNEQFF; CDR3 DNA: TGTGCCAGCAGCCTTGGGACACTCAATGAGCAGTTCTTC
V gene: TRBV13; clone size: many; D gene: TRBD2; J gene: TRBJ2-7; CDR3 protein: CASSPSGGVYEQYF; CDR3 DNA: TGTGCCAGCAGCCCTTCTGGGGGGGTATACGAGCAGTACTTC
V gene: TRBV20-1; clone size: few; D gene: TRBD1; J gene: TRBJ2-3; CDR3 protein: CSADTGGTTDTQYF; CDR3 DNA: TGCAGTGCGGACACAGGGGGCACTACAGATACGCAGTATTTT
V gene: TRBV7-2; clone size: few; D gene: TRBD2; J gene: TRBJ2-4; CDR3 protein: CASSSLTSGGAKNIQYF; CDR3 DNA: TGTGCCAGCAGCTCCTTGACTAGCGGGGGAGCCAAAAACATTCAGTACTTC
V gene: TRBV7-2; clone size: .; D gene: .; J gene: TRBJ1-1; CDR3 protein: CASSFQGNTEAFF; CDR3 DNA: TGTGCCAGCAGCTTCCAGGGGAACACTGAAGCTTTCTTT
V gene: TRBV20-1; clone size: many; D gene: .; J gene: TRBJ1-6; CDR3 protein: CSARRAGSSYNSPLHF; CDR3 DNA: TGCAGTGCTAGAAGAGCAGGGAGCTCCTATAATTCACCCCTCCACTTT
V gene: TRBV7-2; clone size: many; D gene: TRBD1; J gene: TRBJ1-2; CDR3 protein: CASSFYQGANYGYTF; CDR3 DNA: TGTGCCAGCAGCTTTTACCAGGGGGCTAACTATGGCTACACCTTC
V gene: TRBV25-1; clone size: many; D gene: TRBD2; J gene: TRBJ2-1; CDR3 protein: CASKSGGDYNEQFF; CDR3 DNA: TGTGCCAGCAAAAGCGGGGGGGATTACAATGAGCAGTTCTTC
V gene: TRBV13; clone size: many; D gene: .; J gene: TRBJ2-3; CDR3 protein: CASSYNHRSTDTQYF; CDR3 DNA: TGTGCCAGCAGCTATAATCACAGGAGCACAGATACGCAGTATTTT
V gene: TRBV7-2; clone size: many; D gene: .; J gene: TRBJ2-1; CDR3 protein: CASSLDWGAGNEQFF; CDR3 DNA: TGTGCCAGCAGCTTAGATTGGGGGGCCGGAAATGAGCAGTTCTTC
V gene: TRBV20-1; clone size: many; D gene: .; J gene: TRBJ2-1; CDR3 protein: CSARASGIYNEQFF; CDR3 DNA: TGCAGTGCTAGAGCCTCCGGGATTTACAATGAGCAGTTCTTC
V gene: TRBV30; clone size: many; D gene: .; J gene: TRBJ1-2; CDR3 protein: CALAWDGYTF; CDR3 DNA: TGTGCTCTGGCTTGGGATGGCTACACCTTC
V gene: TRBV30; clone size: .; D gene: TRBD1; J gene: TRBJ2-1; CDR3 protein: CAWSWGTGANEQFF; CDR3 DNA: TGTGCCTGGAGTTGGGGGACAGGGGCCAATGAGCAGTTCTTC
V gene: TRBV11-3; clone size: many; D gene: .; J gene: TRBJ2-3; CDR3 protein: CASSPGGSTDTQYF; CDR3 DNA: TGTGCCAGCAGCCCAGGTGGCAGCACAGATACGCAGTATTTT
V gene: TRBV30; clone size: many; D gene: .; J gene: TRBJ1-5; CDR3 protein: CAWSVGQTKQPQHF; CDR3 DNA: TGTGCCTGGAGTGTCGGGCAGACCAAGCAGCCCCAGCATTTT
V gene: TRBV28; clone size: .; D gene: .; J gene: TRBJ1-2; CDR3 protein: CASSRTEYGYTF; CDR3 DNA: TGTGCCAGCAGCCGAACGGAGTATGGCTACACCTTC
V gene: TRBV11-2; clone size: many; D gene: TRBD1; J gene: TRBJ1-6; CDR3 protein: CASSAGTVPGNSPLHF; CDR3 DNA: TGTGCCAGCAGCGCAGGGACAGTACCGGGAAATTCACCCCTCCACTTT
V gene: TRBV7-6; clone size: few; D gene: .; J gene: TRBJ2-7; CDR3 protein: CASSLEPGSYEQYF; CDR3 DNA: TGTGCCAGCAGCTTAGAACCGGGCTCCTACGAGCAGTACTTC
V gene: TRBV7-2; clone size: many; D gene: TRBD1; J gene: TRBJ1-5; CDR3 protein: CASSLLGQGTQPQHF; CDR3 DNA: TGTGCCAGCAGCTTGTTGGGACAGGGGACCCAGCCCCAGCATTTT
V gene: TRBV20-1; clone size: many; D gene: .; J gene: TRBJ2-3; CDR3 protein: CSARDPSRFSDTQYF; CDR3 DNA: TGCAGTGCTAGAGACCCGAGTCGGTTCTCAGATACGCAGTATTTT
V gene: TRBV5-4; clone size: many; D gene: .; J gene: TRBJ1-4; CDR3 protein: CASSLEGALGEKLFF; CDR3 DNA: TGTGCCAGCAGCTTGGAAGGAGCTCTCGGTGAAAAACTGTTTTTT
V gene: TRBV7-8; clone size: many; D gene: TRBD2; J gene: TRBJ2-3; CDR3 protein: CASSPTIGTRDTQYF; CDR3 DNA: TGTGCCAGCAGCCCAACCATCGGGACTAGGGATACGCAGTATTTT
V gene: TRBV7-6; clone size: .; D gene: .; J gene: TRBJ2-2; CDR3 protein: CASHGTGELFF; CDR3 DNA: TGTGCCAGCCACGGGACCGGGGAGCTGTTTTTT
V gene: TRBV24-1; clone size: few; D gene: .; J gene: TRBJ1-2; CDR3 protein: CATSESRQTYGYTF; CDR3 DNA: TGTGCCACCAGTGAGTCTAGGCAGACCTATGGCTACACCTTC
V gene: TRBV5-1; clone size: many; D gene: .; J gene: TRBJ2-5; CDR3 protein: CASSPLQGLRQETQYF; CDR3 DNA: TGCGCCAGCAGCCCATTACAGGGACTGCGCCAAGAGACCCAGTACTTC
V gene: TRBV2; clone size: .; D gene: .; J gene: TRBJ1-6; CDR3 protein: CASSAQGNSPLHF; CDR3 DNA: TGTGCCAGCAGTGCGCAGGGTAATTCACCCCTCCACTTT
V gene: TRBV5-1; clone size: many; D gene: .; J gene: TRBJ2-1; CDR3 protein: CASSRLGSEIGNEQFF; CDR3 DNA: TGCGCCAGCAGCCGTTTAGGTTCAGAAATAGGGAATGAGCAGTTCTTC
V gene: TRBV6-6; clone size: many; D gene: .; J gene: TRBJ1-1; CDR3 protein: CASSTPSSGTEAFF; CDR3 DNA: TGTGCCAGCAGTACCCCCTCGAGTGGGACTGAAGCTTTCTTT
V gene: TRBV29-1; clone size: few; D gene: .; J gene: TRBJ2-1; CDR3 protein: CSVGRGTDEQFF; CDR3 DNA: TGCAGCGTCGGACGCGGGACAGATGAGCAGTTCTTC
V gene: TRBV5-4; clone size: .; D gene: .; J gene: TRBJ1-3; CDR3 protein: CASSLEDSGNTIYF; CDR3 DNA: TGTGCCAGCAGCTTGGAAGACTCTGGAAACACCATATATTTT
V gene: TRBV4-1; clone size: few; D gene: .; J gene: TRBJ2-2; CDR3 protein: CASSQDSGGTGELFF; CDR3 DNA: TGCGCCAGCAGCCAAGATTCCGGGGGCACCGGGGAGCTGTTTTTT
V gene: TRBV7-9; clone size: few; D gene: TRBD1; J gene: TRBJ1-4; CDR3 protein: CASSWAGTGNNEKLFF; CDR3 DNA: TGTGCCAGCAGCTGGGCCGGGACAGGGAATAATGAAAAACTGTTTTTT
V gene: TRBV7-8; clone size: .; D gene: TRBD1; J gene: TRBJ2-7; CDR3 protein: CASSQWSGRGTYEQYF; CDR3 DNA: TGTGCCAGCAGCCAATGGTCGGGCAGGGGGACATACGAGCAGTACTTC
V gene: TRBV3-1; clone size: many; D gene: .; J gene: TRBJ2-1; CDR3 protein: CASSQPARTDNEQFF; CDR3 DNA: TGTGCCAGCAGCCAACCGGCTAGGACGGACAATGAGCAGTTCTTC
V gene: TRBV12-3/TRBV12-4; clone size: many; D gene: TRBD1; J gene: TRBJ2-7; CDR3 protein: CASSFGDRVEQYF; CDR3 DNA: TGTGCCAGCAGTTTTGGGGACAGGGTCGAGCAGTACTTC
V gene: TRBV11-1; clone size: many; D gene: .; J gene: TRBJ2-7; CDR3 protein: CASSLSGSRTPYEQYF; CDR3 DNA: TGTGCCAGCAGCCTCTCCGGGTCCCGTACCCCCTACGAGCAGTACTTC